The 25 T cell receptor beta chains below all came from one sample that was sequenced in a study of blood T cells in healthy people across ages. Combining a sample-barcoded 5' primer with a J-beta primer mix, a second PCR ran for roughly 7 to 11 cycles. TCRdb independently ran MiXCR on the 5' RACE reads; one entry per CDR3 protein. The repertoire holds some 1,000,000 distinct CDR3 sequences, with about 23% as singletons. In addition, the sample was reused for a study of T cells of mothers and their children.

Sample: blood. The source is a girl aged 2 to 9 in good health.

This clonotype was observed a handful of times. V usage is TRBV7-2 and J usage is TRBJ1-1, with D possibly TRBD1 on 5 matching bases. Trimming removed 1 base at V and 0 bases at J, with 9 bases between. This CDR3 has 15 residues. Germline lookup yields CDR1 SGHTA and CDR2 FQGNSA. The CDR3 DNA reads as TGTGCCAGCAGCTTAGGAGCAGGGATGAACACTGAAGCTTTCTTT. Residues: CASSLGAGMNTEAFF.

J is TRBJ2-2 and V is TRBV6-2 or TRBV6-3; the D is unclear. The CDR3 length is 16 residues. Germline CDR1 MNHEY, CDR2 SVGEGT. The V gene lost 5 bases and the J gene lost 0 bases, with 13 bases spanning the gap. The CDR3 reads CASSGSGRTNTGELFF. The CDR3 DNA reads as TGTGCCAGCAGTGGGTCCGGAAGAACGAACACCGGGGAGCTGTTTTTT.

This chain connects TRBV4-1 to TRBJ2-3; 7 nucleotides line up with TRBD2. CDR3 length equals 16 residues. Germline lookup yields CDR1 MGHRA and CDR2 YSYEKL. Trimming took 1 base from V and 3 from J; bases not matched to a gene: 7. The CDR3 bases are TGCGCCAGCAGCCAAGTTCGCGGGAGCGGGACAGATACGCAGTATTTT. The encoded protein is CASSQVRGSGTDTQYF.

The chain is built from TRBV29-1 and TRBJ2-1; no clear D. Per the germline V gene, CDR1 is SQVTM and CDR2 is ANQGSEA. Trimming shortened V by 5 bases and J by 0 bases, and 5 bases separated the two germline ends. The CDR3 runs to 12 residues. CDR3 bases: TGCAGCGTTCGTAACTCCTACAATGAGCAGTTCTTC. Translation: CSVRNSYNEQFF.

In DNA form, the CDR3 reads TGCAGTGCATATGAGAGCATTCAGTACTTC. Translated: CSAYESIQYF. The rearrangement joins TRBV20-1 to TRBJ2-4; D gene unclear. The CDR3 has 10 amino acids. In germline, CDR1 is DFQATT, CDR2 SNEGSKA (reference sequence). V gave up 6 bases and J gave up 9 bases, with 9 bases separating them.

This chain links TRBV28 with TRBJ1-1; TRBD1 is a possible D gene (6 bases). The CDR3 contains 12 residues. Germline CDR1 is MDHEN and CDR2 is SYDVKM. Trimming removed 7 bases from V and 11 bases from J, with 17 bases in between. The CDR3, as DNA: TGTGCCAGCACCACGAGGGGGGCCGGGGCTTTCTTT. This sequence encodes CASTTRGAGAFF. The complete variable domain, with remaining parts taken from reference TRBV28 and TRBJ1-1, reads DVKVTQSSRYLVKRTGEKVFLECVQDMDHENMFWYRQDPGLGLRLIYFSYDVKMKEKGDIPEGYSVSREKKERFSLILESASTNQTSMYLCASTTRGAGAFFGQGTRLTVV.

This chain uses TRBV6-6 with TRBJ1-1; D uncertain. V lost 0 bases, J lost 0 bases, and 8 bases lay in between. Germline assignment: CDR1 MNHNY and CDR2 SVGAGI (reference sequence). This CDR3 region has 15 residues. The CDR3 sequence is CASSYSGQLNTEAFF. CDR3 in DNA: TGTGCCAGCAGTTACTCTGGTCAATTGAACACTGAAGCTTTCTTT.

V is TRBV14 and J is TRBJ1-2; D ambiguous. Germline CDR1 reads SGHDN; CDR2 reads FVKESK. This CDR3 contains 12 residues. V was cut by 4 bases and J by 6 bases, with 9 bases left in between. The CDR3 DNA reads TGTGCCAGCAGCCCCTACTCGAATGGCTACACCTTC. This encodes CASSPYSNGYTF.

This clonotype has only a few counts. This sequence joins TRBV7-3 and TRBJ2-1; 10 positions agree with TRBD2. Germline V gene sequence: CDR1 SGHTA, CDR2 FQGTGA. The CDR3 sequence is 16 residues long. After removal of 5 bases from V and 6 bases from J, the junction contained 10 bases not matched to a gene. In DNA form, the CDR3 reads TGTGCCAGCAGCCCTTCGGGGGTAGCGGGAGGCAATGAGCAGTTCTTC. As protein: CASSPSGVAGGNEQFF.

This clonotype was found a few times. The gene calls are TRBV24-1 and TRBJ2-1; D gene uncertain. Germline CDR1 KGHDR, CDR2 SFDVKD. The CDR3 is 13 residues long. Deletions cut 0 bases from V and 12 bases from J, with 11 bases between. The CDR3 here is CATSDLETLGQFF. The DNA for the CDR3 is TGTGCCACCAGTGATTTGGAGACATTAGGGCAGTTCTTC.

This clonotype has a count of ten or more. The chain couples TRBV7-2 to TRBJ2-7; D ambiguous. The germline V and J ends were trimmed by 8 bases and 0 bases, with 14 bases remaining between them. The CDR3 covers 14 residues. CDR1 is SGHTA, CDR2 FQGNSA, per germline. CDR3 nucleotide sequence: TGTGCCAGCTCACTCCCCGGTCTCTCCTACGAGCAGTACTTC. Translating it yields CASSLPGLSYEQYF.

The V and J genes are TRBV18 and TRBJ2-5, with D unresolved. The CDR3 contains 14 residues. Germline lookup yields CDR1 KGHSH and CDR2 LQKENI. The V gene lost 0 bases and the J gene lost 3 bases, with 8 bases spanning the gap. The CDR3 coding sequence is TGTGCCAGCTCACCACCTCCAGGCAAAGAGACCCAGTACTTC. It codes for CASSPPPGKETQYF. Drawing the rest from reference TRBV18 and TRBJ2-5, the complete variable domain is NAGVMQNPRHLVRRRGQEARLRCSPMKGHSHVYWYRQLPEEGLKFMVYLQKENIIDESGMPKERFSAEFPKEGPSILRIQQVVRGDSAAYFCASSPPPGKETQYFGPGTRLLVL.

This rearrangement joins TRBV7-9 to TRBJ1-1; D gene unclear. The CDR3 runs 13 residues. The V end lost 4 bases, the J end lost 6 bases, and 12 bases lay between the germline ends. Germline assignment: CDR1 SEHNR and CDR2 FQNEAQ (reference sequence). The CDR3 here is CASSYGPIPEAFF. CDR3 sequence (DNA): TGTGCCAGCAGCTACGGACCGATCCCTGAAGCTTTCTTT.

In its sample, this clonotype was seen a few times. The chain combines TRBV7-9 with TRBJ2-5; D ambiguous. The last part of the DNA fits TRBJ2-7 better; the J call may be wrong. Looked up from germline, CDR1 is SEHNR and CDR2 is FQNEAQ (reference sequence). This CDR3 region has 14 residues. This CDR3 reads CASSPAAVPYEQYF. The CDR3 DNA is TGTGCCAGCAGCCCGGCGGCAGTGCCCTACGAGCAGTACTTC.

A few counts support this clonotype. V usage is TRBV29-1 and J usage is TRBJ2-5, with a tentative D call TRBD1 (6 bases). The J call could be wrong; TRBJ2-1 is a better fit for the DNA end. Germline CDR1 reads SQVTM; CDR2 reads ANQGSEA. The CDR3 runs to 15 residues. CDR3 amino acids: CSVPQVPGHPSQQFF. The CDR3 DNA reads as TGCAGCGTCCCCCAAGTCCCGGGACACCCTTCGCAGCAGTTCTTC.

The genes are TRBV10-3 and TRBJ2-7; the D gene could be TRBD1 or TRBD2 (6 bases each). V lost 6 bases, J lost 5 bases, and 23 bases lay in between. This CDR3 has 16 residues. CDR1 ENHRY and CDR2 SYGVKD come from the germline V gene. The CDR3 protein is CAISPGLGGNGNEQYF. The DNA of the CDR3 is TGTGCCATCAGCCCTGGGTTAGGGGGGAATGGCAACGAGCAGTACTTC.

The gene calls are TRBV20-1 and TRBJ2-4, with D hard to call. The V gene's germline CDR1 is DFQATT and CDR2 SNEGSKA (reference sequence). Trimming took off 3 bases at V and 0 bases at J, with 9 bases between the two ends. CDR3 size: 14 residues. CDR3 protein: CSARALVAKNIQYF. The CDR3 DNA is TGCAGTGCTAGGGCTCTAGTAGCCAAAAACATTCAGTACTTC.

This rearrangement joins TRBV4-1 to TRBJ2-3; TRBD2 matches at 14 bases. This CDR3 is built from 19 residues. Germline CDR1 MGHRA, CDR2 YSYEKL. Trimming cost V 1 base and J 1 base; bases outside gene matches: 7. The CDR3 is CASSQATSGRALGTDTQYF. The CDR3 DNA reads TGCGCCAGCAGCCAAGCGACTAGCGGGAGGGCCCTGGGCACAGATACGCAGTATTTT.

J is TRBJ1-2 and V is TRBV29-1, with D possibly being TRBD1 (5 bases). The CDR3 is 12 amino acids. V was cut by 3 bases and J by 4 bases, with 9 bases left in between. Germline V lookup: CDR1 SQVTM, CDR2 ANQGSEA. The CDR3, as DNA: TGCAGCGTTGATGCAGGGACCTATGGCTACACCTTC. Residues: CSVDAGTYGYTF.

This clonotype was seen a few times. The rearrangement joins TRBV7-8 to TRBJ2-7; 9 bases fit TRBD2. There are 18 residues in the CDR3. V shed 3 bases, J shed 5 bases, and the junction held 17 bases outside the gene matches. The germline V gene has CDR1 SGHVS and CDR2 FQNEAQ. CDR3 DNA sequence: TGTGCCAGCAGCTTGTCTAGCGGGATGAGGTCCTCAACAGACGAGCAGTACTTC. Protein product: CASSLSSGMRSSTDEQYF.

J is TRBJ2-4 and V is TRBV20-1, with D uncertain. The CDR3 is made up of 16 amino acids. V was cut by 3 bases and J by 4 bases, with 19 bases left in between. Germline assignment: CDR1 DFQATT and CDR2 SNEGSKA (reference sequence). This chain's CDR3 is CSASPRTVAVKNIQYF. The DNA for the CDR3 is TGCAGTGCTAGCCCCAGGACCGTAGCTGTGAAAAACATTCAGTACTTC.

The chain carries TRBV12-3 or TRBV12-4 and TRBJ2-7, with D tentatively TRBD1 (6 bases). Trimming cost V 5 bases and J 2 bases, with 16 bases left between them. This CDR3 has 15 amino acids. CDR3 nucleotides: TGTGCCAGCAGTCCTAATTCCGGGACACCCTACGAGCAGTACTTC. Translation: CASSPNSGTPYEQYF.

The rearrangement uses TRBV20-1 and TRBJ1-5; D is ambiguous. Germline V gene data show CDR1 as DFQATT and CDR2 as SNEGSKA (reference sequence). V was cut by 0 bases and J by 4 bases, with 13 bases left in between. This CDR3 spans 15 amino acids. The CDR3 here is CSARESGRLNQPQHF. CDR3 DNA sequence: TGCAGTGCTAGAGAAAGTGGACGACTAAATCAGCCCCAGCATTTT.

The chain couples TRBV12-3 or TRBV12-4 to TRBJ2-1, with no clear D. The CDR3 has 14 amino acids. V lost 6 bases, J lost 4 bases, and 13 bases lay in between. CDR3 coding DNA: TGTGCCAGCAGCCGCGCCGGTACTTACAATGAGCAGTTCTTC. It is translated as CASSRAGTYNEQFF.

This sequence joins TRBV24-1 and TRBJ1-2; no firm D call. The V end was cut by 2 bases, the J end by 6 bases, with 18 bases between. This CDR3 is built from 16 residues. In germline, CDR1 is KGHDR, CDR2 SFDVKD. The CDR3 spells CATSDSTYEGFHGYTF. The CDR3 nucleotides read TGTGCCACCAGTGATTCCACCTACGAGGGATTCCATGGCTACACCTTC.